The next 2 T cell receptor beta chains were all read from a single sample in a study of CD8 T cells in Susac syndrome. Random hexamers served to reverse transcribe roughly 0.5 to 1 ug RNA. TCRdb re-called the immunoSEQ multiplex PCR reads with MiXCR, one entry per CDR3 protein. The table records about 300,000 distinct CDR3 sequences, around 83% of them present only once. The specimen was CD8+ T cells from PBMCs. These receptors originate from a human donor with multiple sclerosis.

The V and J genes are TRBV10-3 and TRBJ1-2, with 9 bases fitting TRBD1. Trimming took 9 bases from V and 3 from J; bases not matched to a gene: 5. Germline values: CDR1 ENHRY, CDR2 SYGVKD. This CDR3 is 13 amino acids long. The CDR3 is CAMRDRDDYGYTF. The CDR3 DNA sequence: TGTGCCATGCGGGACAGGGACGACTATGGCTACACCTTC.

V gene TRBV28 combines with J gene TRBJ2-7; maybe TRBD2 (7 bases). Germline V lookup: CDR1 MDHEN, CDR2 SYDVKM. Trimming took 7 bases from V and 6 from J, leaving 19 bases between them. The CDR3 sequence is 14 residues long. The CDR3 DNA follows: TGTGCCAGCACCCTAATAGGGGGGGACTCCGAGCAGTACTTC. This sequence encodes CASTLIGGDSEQYF. Looking up the rest from reference TRBV28 and TRBJ2-7 gives the full variable domain: DVKVTQSSRYLVKRTGEKVFLECVQDMDHENMFWYRQDPGLGLRLIYFSYDVKMKEKGDIPEGYSVSREKKERFSLILESASTNQTSMYLCASTLIGGDSEQYFGPGTRLTVT.